This TCR beta chain originates from a study of cytomegalovirus exposure and HLA in healthy donors. Points on this clone: The antigen is undetermined.

V dropped 1 base and J dropped 7 bases, with 5 bases sitting between them. Germline V gene sequence: CDR1 GTSNPN, CDR2 SVGIG (reference sequence). There are 11 residues in the CDR3. Regarding the study as a whole: High sensitivity and specificity were reportedly achieved when the classifier diagnosed cytomegalovirus status. Testing in vitro showed a few CMV-associated chains specific for CMV antigens.

Researchers ran the PCR with 60 Vbeta and 13 Jbeta primers. Produced via immunoSEQ multiplex PCR; TCRdb's table is partial and in-frame only. Here the sample spans over 150,000 clones, 75% to 85% being singletons. The gene calls are TRBV30 and TRBJ2-1, with D unclear. Sequenced: PBMCs. The receptor was isolated from a man in his fifties in good health and CMV-seropositive. For the CDR3, the DNA is TGTGCCTGGAGTGAGAGTAATGAGCAGTTCTTC. It is translated as CAWSESNEQFF.